A single sample is the source of the 15 T cell receptor beta chains below, sequenced in a study of shared T cell receptors in the human thymus. The repertoire was sequenced with immunoSEQ multiplex PCR; TCRdb's copy has only in-frame clones and lacks some. Of over 650,000 clones listed, 87% are singletons. This sample also belongs to another study, concerning human thymus T cells.

The specimen was thymocytes. These receptors were taken from a boy under two years old with a congenital heart defect.

The V and J genes are TRBV19 and TRBJ1-5, with D perhaps matching TRBD1 (5 bases). Between the trimmed V and J ends, which lost 11 bases and 0 bases, there was a span of 17 bases. The CDR3 runs to 15 residues. Germline V lookup: CDR1 LNHDA, CDR2 SQIVND (reference sequence). The CDR3 is CASSRQLYSNQPQHF. The CDR3 DNA reads TGTGCCTCCTCAAGACAGTTATATAGCAATCAGCCCCAGCATTTT.

The chain carries TRBV5-1 and TRBJ2-1; 9 bases are shared with TRBD1. Looked up from germline, CDR1 is SGHRS and CDR2 is YFSETQ. Trimming at V came to 4 bases and at J to 2 bases, leaving 7 bases not matched to a gene. The CDR3 is 16 amino acids. The CDR3 region has the DNA TGCGCCAGCAGCAGCCGGGACAGGGACCCCTACAATGAGCAGTTCTTC. It codes for CASSSRDRDPYNEQFF.

The V and J genes are TRBV7-6 and TRBJ2-5; D unresolved. The CDR3 contains 14 residues. Germline V gives CDR1 SGHVS, CDR2 FNYEAQ. V was cut by 1 base and J by 5 bases, with 11 bases left in between. This CDR3 reads CASSLVLGGETQYF. For the CDR3, the DNA is TGTGCCAGCAGCTTAGTTCTAGGTGGGGAGACCCAGTACTTC.

The chain carries TRBV9 and TRBJ2-1; 9 positions match TRBD1. The CDR3 spans 14 residues. The germline gives CDR1 SGDLS, CDR2 YYNGEE. V gave up 7 bases and J gave up 6 bases; unmatched junction bases: 8. DNA of the CDR3: TGTGCCAGCGGGAACAGGGGGCGGGGCAATGAGCAGTTCTTC. This translates into CASGNRGRGNEQFF. The whole variable domain, remainder taken from reference TRBV9 and TRBJ2-1, is DSGVTQTPKHLITATGQRVTLRCSPRSGDLSVYWYQQSLDQGLQFLIQYYNGEERAKGNILERFSAQQFPDLHSELNLSSLELGDSALYFCASGNRGRGNEQFFGPGTRLTVL.

The chain couples TRBV10-3 to TRBJ1-2, with D hard to call. Trimming removed 0 bases from V and 6 bases from J, with 14 bases in between. Germline values: CDR1 ENHRY, CDR2 SYGVKD. CDR3 length: 15 amino acids. The CDR3 is CAISESYGVDHGYTF. DNA of the CDR3: TGTGCCATCAGTGAGTCATACGGGGTAGATCATGGCTACACCTTC.

V is TRBV2 and J is TRBJ1-1, with 9 bases that match TRBD1. Germline V gives CDR1 SNHLY, CDR2 FYNNEI. The CDR3 runs to 17 residues. The V gene end was trimmed by 6 bases and the J gene end by 1 base; junction bases not matched to a gene: 12. CDR3 residues: CASSDFTGGAGNTEAFF. The CDR3 region has the DNA TGTGCCAGCAGCGACTTCACAGGGGGCGCAGGGAACACTGAAGCTTTCTTT.

J is TRBJ1-4 and V is TRBV29-1; TRBD1 matches at 7 bases. Trimming at V came to 3 bases and at J to 7 bases, leaving 14 bases not matched to a gene. There are 16 residues in the CDR3. Germline V gene sequence: CDR1 SQVTM, CDR2 ANQGSEA. The CDR3 sequence is CSVDGQGKGAGEKLFF. The CDR3 DNA follows: TGCAGCGTTGACGGTCAGGGAAAGGGGGCAGGTGAAAAACTGTTTTTT.

CDR3 sequence: CATEGQGYGYTF. In DNA form, the CDR3 reads TGTGCCACCGAGGGACAGGGCTATGGCTACACCTTC. The genes are TRBV2 and TRBJ1-2, with 9 bases matching TRBD1. After removal of 10 bases from V and 4 bases from J, the junction contained 4 bases not matched to a gene. The CDR3 has 12 amino acids. Germline lookup yields CDR1 SNHLY and CDR2 FYNNEI. Full variable domain (missing parts from reference TRBV2 and TRBJ1-2): EPEVTQTPSHQVTQMGQEVILRCVPISNHLYFYWYRQILGQKVEFLVSFYNNEISEKSEIFDDQFSVERPDGSNFTLKIRSTKLEDSAMYFCATEGQGYGYTFGSGTRLTVV.

In this sample, this clone turned up a few times. This chain uses TRBV4-1 with TRBJ2-1, with D tentatively TRBD1 (5 bases). Germline loops: CDR1 MGHRA, CDR2 YSYEKL. This CDR3 region has 19 residues. V was cut by 5 bases and J by 7 bases, with 30 bases left in between. The CDR3 here is CASSGDESQASLTVNEQFF. The CDR3 DNA reads TGCGCCAGCAGCGGAGATGAGTCACAGGCGTCCCTGACAGTTAATGAGCAGTTCTTC.

The CDR3 loop is CASSVRQGEGLCGYGYTF. CDR3 DNA: TGTGCCAGCAGTGTGCGACAGGGGGAGGGCTTATGCGGCTATGGCTACACCTTC. The chain joins TRBV28 to TRBJ1-2; TRBD1 aligns across 9 bases. V shed 5 bases and J 4 bases; nucleotides not matched to a gene: 17. Per the germline V gene, CDR1 is MDHEN and CDR2 is SYDVKM. The CDR3 is 18 amino acids.

The chain links TRBV5-6 to TRBJ1-4, with 7 bases that match TRBD1. V gave up 4 bases and J gave up 1 base; unmatched junction bases: 7. This CDR3 region has 16 residues. Germline values: CDR1 SGHDT, CDR2 YYEEEE. The CDR3 DNA sequence: TGTGCCAGCAGCCCGTACAGGGGCCTAACTAATGAAAAACTGTTTTTT. This gives the protein CASSPYRGLTNEKLFF.

The rearrangement uses TRBV19 and TRBJ1-2; D is uncertain. The germline CDR1 and CDR2 sequences are LNHDA and SQIVND (reference sequence). This CDR3 contains 17 residues. V was trimmed by 4 bases and J by 4 bases, leaving 22 bases between them. The CDR3 DNA is TGTGCCAGTAGTAAAACAGCCTACGCTCCTGGTATCTATGGCTACACCTTC. Its translation is CASSKTAYAPGIYGYTF. Full variable domain (rest looked up from reference TRBV19 and TRBJ1-2): DGGITQSPKYLFRKEGQNVTLSCEQNLNHDAMYWYRQDPGQGLRLIYYSQIVNDFQKGDIAEGYSVSREKKESFPLTVTSAQKNPTAFYLCASSKTAYAPGIYGYTFGSGTRLTVV.

This clone was observed once. The genes are TRBV28 and TRBJ2-7; D possibly corresponds to TRBD1 (5 bases). The CDR3 has 19 residues. The V gene's germline CDR1 is MDHEN and CDR2 SYDVKM. The V gene lost 1 base and the J gene lost 0 bases, with 22 bases spanning the gap. For the CDR3, the DNA is TGTGCCAGCAGTTTATCCGACGCAGGGTATCGATCCCACTCCTACGAGCAGTACTTC. Translating gives CASSLSDAGYRSHSYEQYF.

This CDR3 reads CASSFRQKSSYNSPLHF. Here the CDR3 DNA reads TGTGCCAGCAGCTTTCGACAGAAAAGCTCCTATAATTCACCCCTCCACTTT. The chain joins TRBV5-6 to TRBJ1-6; D might be TRBD1 (5 bases). CDR3 length equals 17 residues. Germline V CDR1 and CDR2: SGHDT, YYEEEE. Trimming took 2 bases from V and 0 from J, leaving 12 bases between them.

V and J are TRBV18 and TRBJ1-1, with a tentative D call TRBD1 (5 bases). The CDR3 is 12 residues long. Germline CDR1 and CDR2: KGHSH and LQKENI. Trimming took 6 bases from V and 5 from J, leaving 10 bases between them. The CDR3 protein is CASSAGRTEAFF. The CDR3, as DNA: TGTGCCAGCTCCGCGGGGCGGACTGAAGCTTTCTTT.